Included here is one T cell receptor (beta chain) sequence, with context. The CDR3 spans 15 residues. V lost 2 bases and J lost 6; bases outside the gene matches: 6. Germline CDR1 and CDR2: MGHRA and YSYEKL. Treatment reported: roughly 19 received Ad26.COV2.S at low or high dose, single or two shots; 5 received placebo; per-sample allocation not given. Following the first vaccine or placebo injection, samples were taken on day 63. This sample is drawn from a study of Ad26.COV2.S vaccination and SARS-CoV-2 variants. About the study: Doses of Ad26.COV2.S were injected into muscle once or twice, 56 days apart.

Only in-frame clones appear in the TCRdb table, and some are missing; sequencing was by immunoSEQ multiplex PCR. The table records 350,000 to 450,000 clones, 89% of them present only once. Source: peripheral blood, taken in a trial of Ad26.COV2.S vaccine versus placebo. The TCR was taken from a person between 18 and 59 years old who received the Ad26.COV2.S COVID-19 vaccine or a placebo. The chain uses TRBV4-1 and TRBJ2-5; 10 bases match TRBD2. The CDR3 coding sequence is TGCGCCAGCAGCCAACTAGCGGGAGATGTCAAGACCCAGTACTTC. Translated, it gives CASSQLAGDVKTQYF.